The 28 T cell receptor beta chains given below trace back to one sample, sequenced in a study of blood T cell repertoires in COVID-19. Profiling relied on immunoSEQ multiplex PCR, and the TCRdb table lists in-frame clones only, not all of them. The sample includes 200,000 to 300,000 clones, about 87% seen only once; the top ten take roughly 5%. The sample taken for sequencing was peripheral blood. These receptors all stem from a woman aged 55-69 years with COVID-19, enrolled during active disease.

The rearrangement joins TRBV5-1 to TRBJ1-2, with D possibly TRBD1 on 6 matching bases. CDR1 and CDR2 (germline): SGHRS, YFSETQ. Trimming stripped 4 bases from V and 8 bases from J, with 18 bases between. CDR3 length equals 14 residues. CDR3 in amino acids: CASSLDGTGQGYTF. As DNA, the CDR3 is TGCGCCAGCAGCCTGGATGGCACAGGGCAAGGCTACACCTTC.

The chain recombines TRBV6-5 with TRBJ2-1; TRBD2 matches 8 bases. There are 14 residues in the CDR3. Germline CDR1 is MNHEY and CDR2 is SVGAGI. The V gene end was trimmed by 3 bases and the J gene end by 9 bases; junction bases not matched to a gene: 7. Written as DNA, the CDR3 is TGTGCCAGCAGTTATGGGGGGAGCGGGAGTGAGCAGTTCTTC. Translating gives CASSYGGSGSEQFF.

This chain links TRBV3-1 (or the pseudogene TRBV3-2) with TRBJ2-3; weak D call: TRBD1 (6 bases). CDR3 length: 16 residues. Germline-derived CDR1 and CDR2 are LGHDT and YNNKEL (reference sequence). V lost 3 bases to trimming and J lost 5 bases, with 18 bases between them. The CDR3 loop reads CASSQGTGYVRDTQYF. The CDR3 DNA sequence: TGTGCCAGCAGCCAGGGAACAGGGTATGTCAGAGATACGCAGTATTTT.

The chain is built from TRBV19 and TRBJ1-3; D is ambiguous. CDR1 and CDR2 from the germline V gene are LNHDA and SQIVND (reference sequence). The CDR3 extends over 13 amino acids. V was shortened by 9 bases and J by 0 bases, with 9 bases between the two germline ends. CDR3 amino acids: CASRSFSGNTIYF. CDR3 DNA sequence: TGTGCCAGCCGGTCCTTCTCTGGAAACACCATATATTTT.

The chain uses TRBV6-2 or TRBV6-3 and TRBJ1-2; 9 bases align to TRBD1. The germline gives CDR1 MNHEY, CDR2 SVGEGT. CDR3 length equals 14 residues. J gave up 2 bases and V 6 bases, and 4 bases lay outside the gene matches. This CDR3 is CASSRTGANYGYTF. The CDR3 DNA is TGTGCCAGCAGCCGGACAGGGGCCAACTATGGCTACACCTTC.

This rearrangement joins TRBV5-1 to TRBJ2-7; 9 bases are a match to TRBD2. Germline lookup yields CDR1 SGHRS and CDR2 YFSETQ. The CDR3 sequence is 14 residues long. V shed 4 bases and J 3 bases; nucleotides not matched to a gene: 5. The CDR3: CASSLSGSRYEQYF. In DNA form, the CDR3 reads TGCGCCAGCAGCCTTAGCGGGAGCCGCTACGAGCAGTACTTC.

This clone showed up just a few times. The chain recombines TRBV5-1 with TRBJ1-2; D is possibly TRBD1 (5 bases). The V gene's germline CDR1 is SGHRS and CDR2 YFSETQ. This CDR3 has 14 amino acids. Trimming cost V 4 bases and J 7 bases, with 17 bases left between them. CDR3 in amino acids: CASSASAGTGGYTF. CDR3 bases: TGCGCCAGCAGCGCCTCCGCGGGGACGGGTGGCTACACCTTC. The whole variable domain, filled in from reference TRBV5-1 and TRBJ1-2, reads KAGVTQTPRYLIKTRGQQVTLSCSPISGHRSVSWYQQTPGQGLQFLFEYFSETQRNKGNFPGRFSGRQFSNSRSEMNVSTLELGDSALYLCASSASAGTGGYTFGSGTRLTVV.

This clone came up once. This sequence joins TRBV27 and TRBJ2-3; 9 nucleotides line up with TRBD2. The CDR3 contains 14 residues. Germline-derived CDR1 and CDR2 are MNHEY and SMNVEV (reference sequence). After removal of 5 bases from V and 3 bases from J, the junction contained 3 bases not matched to a gene. The CDR3 loop is CASSLGLATDTQYF. CDR3 coding DNA: TGTGCCAGCAGTCTAGGACTAGCGACAGATACGCAGTATTTT.

The chain uses TRBV4-1 and TRBJ2-5; TRBD1 might be the D (6 bases). Trimming shortened V by 4 bases and J by 3 bases, and 9 bases separated the two germline ends. Germline assignment: CDR1 MGHRA and CDR2 YSYEKL. This CDR3 contains 13 residues. The CDR3 region has the DNA TGCGCCAGCAGCCCTTGGACAGAAGAGACCCAGTACTTC. Its protein is CASSPWTEETQYF.

The gene calls are TRBV15 and TRBJ1-2; D ambiguous. Germline V gene sequence: CDR1 LNHNV, CDR2 YYDKDF (reference sequence). The CDR3 loop spans 14 amino acids. Trimming stripped 3 bases from V and 6 bases from J, with 14 bases between. The CDR3 DNA reads as TGTGCCACCAGCAGGAGCTACGAGGGCGATGGCTACACCTTC. Protein sequence: CATSRSYEGDGYTF.

V usage is TRBV4-3 and J usage is TRBJ1-2, with 9 bases lining up with TRBD1. The ends lost 3 bases at V and 1 base at J; junction bases unmatched: 3. The germline V gene encodes CDR1 LGHNA and CDR2 YSLEER. CDR3 size: 15 residues. The CDR3 region is CASSQGTGSNYGYTF. The DNA of the CDR3 is TGCGCCAGCAGCCAGGGGACAGGGAGTAACTATGGCTACACCTTC.

The chain uses TRBV19 and TRBJ2-5; D is undetermined. The CDR3 is 12 residues long. The germline CDR1 and CDR2 sequences are LNHDA and SQIVND (reference sequence). Trimming took off 8 bases at V and 4 bases at J, with 11 bases between the two ends. CDR3 bases: TGTGCCAGTTCGGTCAGAGGAGAGACCCAGTACTTC. Protein sequence: CASSVRGETQYF.

This rearrangement joins TRBV4-3 to TRBJ2-6; TRBD2 aligns across 9 bases. Trimming removed 4 bases from V and 0 bases from J; junction bases left unmatched: 7. Germline assignment: CDR1 LGHNA and CDR2 YSLEER. The CDR3 sequence is 18 residues long. The CDR3 protein is CASSRGPSGNSGANVLTF. The CDR3, as DNA: TGCGCCAGCAGCCGAGGGCCTAGCGGGAACTCTGGGGCCAACGTCCTGACTTTC.

The genes are TRBV11-2 and TRBJ2-3, with 8 bases lining up with TRBD2. Germline V gene lookup returns CDR1 SGHAT and CDR2 FQNNGV. This CDR3 contains 15 residues. After removal of 8 bases from V and 2 bases from J, the junction contained 9 bases not matched to a gene. The CDR3 loop is CASGSSGLDTDTQYF. The DNA for the CDR3 is TGTGCCAGCGGGTCTAGCGGGCTAGACACAGATACGCAGTATTTT.

The V call is TRBV7-2, the J call TRBJ2-7; tentative D call: TRBD1 (6 bases). V was shortened by 1 base and J by 4 bases, with 14 bases between the two germline ends. The CDR3 loop spans 15 amino acids. The germline gives CDR1 SGHTA, CDR2 FQGNSA. The CDR3 DNA follows: TGTGCCAGCAGCTTAGTGAATGGGCAGGGGTACGAGCAGTACTTC. The encoded protein is CASSLVNGQGYEQYF. The variable domain in full, completed from reference TRBV7-2 and TRBJ2-7, reads GAGVSQSPSNKVTEKGKDVELRCDPISGHTALYWYRQSLGQGLEFLIYFQGNSAPDKSGLPSDRFSAERTGGSVSTLTIQRTQQEDSAVYLCASSLVNGQGYEQYFGPGTRLTVT.

In regard to this clone: This sample includes further DNA sequences coding for the same CDR3. This chain joins TRBV6-5 and TRBJ1-2; D remains ambiguous. V was cut by 2 bases and J by 2 bases, with 6 bases left in between. In germline, CDR1 is MNHEY, CDR2 SVGAGI. The CDR3 loop spans 13 amino acids. CDR3 sequence (DNA): TGTGCCAGCAGTTACGGGCAAAACTATGGCTACACCTTC. This sequence encodes CASSYGQNYGYTF.

Remarks on this clone: Within the sample, other DNA sequences also encode this same CDR3. The chain is built from TRBV18 and TRBJ1-5, with a tentative D call TRBD1 (5 bases). CDR3 length equals 14 residues. Germline V gene lookup returns CDR1 KGHSH and CDR2 LQKENI. Trimming pared 2 bases from V and 2 bases from J, leaving 7 bases between. This CDR3 is CASSPGGGNQPQHF. Here the CDR3 DNA reads TGTGCCAGCTCACCAGGAGGGGGCAATCAGCCCCAGCATTTT.

The rearrangement joins TRBV20-1 to TRBJ2-3; 10 bases map to TRBD1. V gave up 3 bases and J gave up 6 bases; unmatched junction bases: 12. The germline V gene has CDR1 DFQATT and CDR2 SNEGSKA (reference sequence). The CDR3 has 16 amino acids. CDR3 in DNA: TGCAGTGCTAGTTGGGACAGGGGAAAACTGGGGGATACGCAGTATTTT. The encoded protein is CSASWDRGKLGDTQYF.

The chain carries TRBV18 and TRBJ2-3, with D perhaps matching TRBD2 (5 bases). The CDR3 loop spans 16 amino acids. Germline assignment: CDR1 KGHSH and CDR2 LQKENI. Between the trimmed V and J ends, which lost 3 bases and 0 bases, there was a span of 13 bases. DNA for the CDR3: TGTGCCAGCTCACCTTTGCCCAGGACTAGCACAGATACGCAGTATTTT. Translated: CASSPLPRTSTDTQYF.

The rearrangement uses TRBV7-9 and TRBJ1-1; D remains ambiguous. CDR1 is SEHNR and CDR2 is FQNEAQ in the germline V gene (reference sequence). The V end lost 1 base, the J end lost 7 bases, and 10 bases lay between the germline ends. The CDR3 is 13 amino acids. CDR3 region: CASSLVGDGEAFF. In DNA, the CDR3 is TGTGCCAGCAGCTTAGTGGGAGATGGTGAAGCTTTCTTT.

The chain joins TRBV3-1 (or the pseudogene TRBV3-2) to TRBJ2-2; D gene ambiguous. This CDR3 spans 14 amino acids. V dropped 0 bases and J dropped 6 bases, with 8 bases sitting between them. Germline V gene lookup returns CDR1 LGHDT and CDR2 YNNKEL (reference sequence). The CDR3 here is CASSQDRVAGELFF. In DNA, the CDR3 is TGTGCCAGCAGCCAAGATCGGGTGGCCGGGGAGCTGTTTTTT.

V is TRBV3-1 (or the pseudogene TRBV3-2) and J is TRBJ2-3; 12 positions match TRBD2. Losses at the gene ends were 0 bases for V and 4 bases for J; bases not matched to a gene: 8. From germline, CDR1 is LGHDT and CDR2 YNNKEL (reference sequence). This CDR3 has 18 amino acids. CDR3 nucleotides: TGTGCCAGCAGCCAAGATGGTACTAGCGGGAGGAGGGCAGATACGCAGTATTTT. This codes for CASSQDGTSGRRADTQYF.

This rearrangement joins TRBV7-8 to TRBJ1-2, with a possible D match to TRBD1 (5 bases). V was cut by 4 bases and J by 4 bases, with 13 bases left in between. The germline gives CDR1 SGHVS, CDR2 FQNEAQ. CDR3 length: 14 residues. CDR3 amino acids: CASSYQTAGYGYTF. CDR3 bases: TGTGCCAGCAGCTACCAGACAGCGGGCTATGGCTACACCTTC. Full variable domain (remainder filled in from reference TRBV7-8 and TRBJ1-2): GAGVSQSPRYKVAKRGQDVALRCDPISGHVSLFWYQQALGQGPEFLTYFQNEAQLDKSGLPSDRFFAERPEGSVSTLKIQRTQQEDSAVYLCASSYQTAGYGYTFGSGTRLTVV.

The chain links TRBV30 to TRBJ1-6; D may be TRBD1 (5 bases). V was trimmed by 3 bases and J by 10 bases, leaving 13 bases between them. CDR3 length: 13 residues. Looked up from germline, CDR1 is GTSNPN and CDR2 is SVGIG (reference sequence). The CDR3 protein is CAWSRRDSSPLHF. CDR3 DNA sequence: TGTGCCTGGAGCCGCCGGGACTCATCACCCCTCCACTTT.

This chain links TRBV2 with TRBJ2-5; 8 nucleotides align to TRBD1. The germline gives CDR1 SNHLY, CDR2 FYNNEI. CDR3 length: 14 residues. Trimming took 8 bases from V and 5 from J; bases not matched to a gene: 10. CDR3 loop: CASGMTGARETQYF. Written as DNA, the CDR3 is TGTGCCAGCGGAATGACAGGGGCCAGGGAGACCCAGTACTTC.

The J gene is TRBJ2-1, the V gene TRBV7-9; perhaps TRBD2 as D (6 bases). The germline V and J ends were trimmed by 5 bases and 6 bases, with 14 bases remaining between them. The V gene's germline CDR1 is SEHNR and CDR2 FQNEAQ (reference sequence). The CDR3 totals 14 residues. The CDR3 protein is CASSVPTRPNEQFF. CDR3 DNA: TGTGCCAGCAGCGTCCCGACTAGGCCCAATGAGCAGTTCTTC.

The chain recombines TRBV5-1 with TRBJ1-1, with D perhaps TRBD1 (5 bases). The CDR3 sequence is 15 residues long. The V and J ends lost 0 bases and 4 bases respectively, with 13 bases between them. Germline V CDR1 and CDR2: SGHRS, YFSETQ. CDR3 nucleotide sequence: TGCGCCAGCAGCTTGGCGATGGTTCAGGGCACTGAAGCTTTCTTT. Translating gives CASSLAMVQGTEAFF.

The chain employs TRBV6-5 and TRBJ1-6, with a weak D call TRBD1 (6 bases). Germline loops: CDR1 MNHEY, CDR2 SVGAGI. The CDR3 length is 14 residues. V lost 10 bases, J lost 9 bases, and 19 bases lay in between. The CDR3 protein is CATGTGRVRSPLHF. For the CDR3, the DNA is TGTGCCACCGGAACAGGGCGCGTCCGTTCACCCCTCCACTTT.